This TCR beta chain was retrieved from a study of CD8+ T cells in alopecia areata. Extracted RNA was reverse transcribed, and the resulting cDNA served as sequencing template. This table comes from immunoSEQ multiplex PCR, and its TCRdb copy is limited to in-frame clones, with some not included. Of about 270,000 clones detected, roughly 60% appear once; the ten largest clones hold about 0.88%. The treatment denotes: oral pan-JAK inhibitor, 5-10 mg twice daily. The CDR3 extends over 18 amino acids. The ends lost 0 bases at V and 7 bases at J; junction bases unmatched: 13. CDR1 SGHRS and CDR2 YFSETQ come from the germline V gene. There are a few counts of this clone.

The gene calls are TRBV5-1 and TRBJ2-1; 10 bases match TRBD2. The sequence was collected from a human donor with alopecia areata. The source was CD4+ T cells sorted from blood, collected at week 52, from a patient treated with tofacitinib. The CDR3 is CASSLAGASGGRENEQFF. In DNA form, the CDR3 reads TGCGCCAGCAGCTTGGCCGGGGCTAGCGGGGGCCGAGAGAATGAGCAGTTCTTC.